There are a few counts of the clone carrying this TCR beta chain. It was with a sample-barcoded 5' primer and a J-beta primer mix that a second PCR of roughly 7 to 11 cycles was run. TCRdb itself ran the 5' RACE reads through MiXCR, one entry per CDR3 protein. The table records roughly 730,000 distinct CDR3 sequences, about 61% of them present only once. These data originate in a study of blood T cells in healthy people across ages. Donors gave around 10 milliliters of peripheral blood apiece. Extraction of total RNA produced a minimum of 5.5 micrograms from each sample. This CDR3 is built from 15 residues. Deletions cut 3 bases from V and 4 bases from J, with 15 bases between.

This rearrangement joins TRBV12-3 or TRBV12-4 to TRBJ1-2; D is perhaps TRBD1 (5 bases). Sequences were obtained from blood. The clonotype comes from a man aged 40-49 years in good health. The CDR3 loop reads CASSLRSGNLYGYTF. CDR3 bases: TGTGCCAGCAGTTTGCGTTCAGGGAACCTCTATGGCTACACCTTC.